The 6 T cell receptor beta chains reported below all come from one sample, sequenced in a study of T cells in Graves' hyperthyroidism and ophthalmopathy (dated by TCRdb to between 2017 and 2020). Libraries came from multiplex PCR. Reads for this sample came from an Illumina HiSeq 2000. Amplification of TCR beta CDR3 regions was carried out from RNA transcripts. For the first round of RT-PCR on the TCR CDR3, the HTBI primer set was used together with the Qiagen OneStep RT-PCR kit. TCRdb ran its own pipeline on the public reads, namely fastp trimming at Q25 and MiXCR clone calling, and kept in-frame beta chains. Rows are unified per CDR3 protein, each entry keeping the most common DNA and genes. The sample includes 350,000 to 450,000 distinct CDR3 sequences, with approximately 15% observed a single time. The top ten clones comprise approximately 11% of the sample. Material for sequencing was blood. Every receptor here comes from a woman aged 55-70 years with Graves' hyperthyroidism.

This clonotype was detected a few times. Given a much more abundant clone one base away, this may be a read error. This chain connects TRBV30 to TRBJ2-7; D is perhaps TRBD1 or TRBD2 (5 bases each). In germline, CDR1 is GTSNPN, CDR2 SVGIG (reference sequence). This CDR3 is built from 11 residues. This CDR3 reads CPWIEGYEQYF. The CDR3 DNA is TGTCCCTGGATAGAGGGGTACGAGCAGTACTTC.

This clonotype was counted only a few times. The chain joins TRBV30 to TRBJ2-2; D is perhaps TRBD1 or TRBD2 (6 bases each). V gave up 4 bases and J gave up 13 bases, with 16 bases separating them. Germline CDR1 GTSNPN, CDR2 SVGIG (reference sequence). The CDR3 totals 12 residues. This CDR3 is CAWTGAGSMLFF. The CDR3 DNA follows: TGTGCCTGGACGGGGGCGGGATCTATGCTGTTTTTT.

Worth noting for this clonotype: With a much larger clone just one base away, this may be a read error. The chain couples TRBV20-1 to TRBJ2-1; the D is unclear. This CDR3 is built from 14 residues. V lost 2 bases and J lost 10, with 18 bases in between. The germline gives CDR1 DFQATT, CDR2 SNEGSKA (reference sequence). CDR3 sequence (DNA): TGCAGTGCTAGACTCGGAGTAACAAGGAACGAGCAGTTCTTC. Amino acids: CSARLGVTRNEQFF.

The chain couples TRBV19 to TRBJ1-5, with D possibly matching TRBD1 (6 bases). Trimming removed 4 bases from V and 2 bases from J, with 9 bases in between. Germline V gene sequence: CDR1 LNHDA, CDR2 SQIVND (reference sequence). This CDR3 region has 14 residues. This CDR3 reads CASSNRVGNQPQHF. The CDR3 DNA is TGTGCCAGTAGTAACAGGGTGGGCAATCAGCCCCAGCATTTT.

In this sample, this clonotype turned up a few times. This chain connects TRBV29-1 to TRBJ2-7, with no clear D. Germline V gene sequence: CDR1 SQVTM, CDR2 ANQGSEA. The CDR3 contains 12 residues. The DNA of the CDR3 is TGCAACGTCATGGCGCGACCCTACGAGCAGTACTTC. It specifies CNVMARPYEQYF.

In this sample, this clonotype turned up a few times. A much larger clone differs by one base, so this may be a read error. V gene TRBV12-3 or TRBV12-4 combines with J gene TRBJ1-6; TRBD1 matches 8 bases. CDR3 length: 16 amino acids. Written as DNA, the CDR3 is TGTGTCAGCAGTTTAGACAGGGGCCTCCGGGGTTCACCCCTCCACTTT. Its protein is CVSSLDRGLRGSPLHF.